These T cell receptor beta chains were read from a single sample in a study of blood T cell repertoires in COVID-19. Assay used: immunoSEQ multiplex PCR; TCRdb lists only in-frame clones, some missing. The table lists about 97,000 clones, 70% to 90% of them singletons. The sequenced material came from peripheral blood. The receptors come from a man between 45 and 60 years old with active COVID-19. Each CDR3 is given with its conserved first and last residue. Clone size is not always given. Where it is, it says once, few, many or a class for expanded clones.

cdr3_length: 15
j_call: TRBJ1-5
clone_size: few
v_call: TRBV19
cdr3_aa: CASRISRVPNQPQHF

cdr3_length: 13
j_call: TRBJ1-1
clone_size: -
v_call: TRBV18
cdr3_aa: CASSGAGNTEAFF

cdr3_length: 15
j_call: TRBJ2-1
clone_size: -
v_call: TRBV2
cdr3_aa: CASHIRAVGYNEQFF

cdr3_length: 15
j_call: TRBJ2-7
clone_size: few
v_call: TRBV6-5
cdr3_aa: CASSPRTVWDYEQYF

cdr3_length: 17
j_call: TRBJ2-5
clone_size: -
v_call: TRBV7-8
cdr3_aa: CASSLRGLAGGRETQYF

cdr3_length: 16
j_call: TRBJ1-5
clone_size: -
v_call: TRBV19
cdr3_aa: CAIGAGGRGGNQPQHF

cdr3_length: 14
j_call: TRBJ2-2
clone_size: -
v_call: TRBV2
cdr3_aa: CASTISGVTGELFF

cdr3_length: 13
j_call: TRBJ1-6
clone_size: -
v_call: TRBV19
cdr3_aa: CASSIDRTSPLHF

cdr3_length: 16
j_call: TRBJ2-7
clone_size: once
v_call: TRBV19
cdr3_aa: CASSTRPAGAHYEQYF

cdr3_length: 14
j_call: TRBJ2-1
clone_size: -
v_call: TRBV10-3
cdr3_aa: CAISSRSSYNEQFF

cdr3_length: 16
j_call: TRBJ2-5
clone_size: -
v_call: TRBV15
cdr3_aa: CATSRASSGGQETQYF

cdr3_length: 15
j_call: TRBJ2-7
clone_size: -
v_call: TRBV5-1
cdr3_aa: CASSLVTGTTYEQYF

cdr3_length: 16
j_call: TRBJ1-2
clone_size: -
v_call: TRBV6-5
cdr3_aa: CASSSPGRATNYGYTF

cdr3_length: 15
j_call: TRBJ2-3
clone_size: -
v_call: TRBV5-8
cdr3_aa: CASSLGLAAEWTQYF

cdr3_length: 12
j_call: TRBJ1-2
clone_size: once
v_call: TRBV4-1
cdr3_aa: CASSSEKHGYTF

cdr3_length: 16
j_call: TRBJ2-1
clone_size: -
v_call: TRBV18
cdr3_aa: CASSRGQGAFGNEQFF

cdr3_length: 11
j_call: TRBJ1-1
clone_size: -
v_call: TRBV6-6
cdr3_aa: CASSTDRRAFF

cdr3_length: 15
j_call: TRBJ1-4
clone_size: once
v_call: TRBV3-1/TRBV3-2
cdr3_aa: CASSQSRTTNEKLFF

cdr3_length: 14
j_call: TRBJ2-5
clone_size: once
v_call: TRBV7-9
cdr3_aa: CASSPRDSRETQYF

cdr3_length: 14
j_call: TRBJ1-2
clone_size: -
v_call: TRBV6-5
cdr3_aa: CASSYRQGVVGYTF

cdr3_length: 13
j_call: TRBJ2-5
clone_size: -
v_call: TRBV4-3
cdr3_aa: CASSLGVSETQYF

cdr3_length: 15
j_call: TRBJ2-7
clone_size: once
v_call: TRBV9
cdr3_aa: CASSPLLEPSYEQYF

cdr3_length: 15
j_call: TRBJ1-6
clone_size: once
v_call: TRBV6-5
cdr3_aa: CASRNQGNGNSPLHF

cdr3_length: 13
j_call: TRBJ2-5
clone_size: -
v_call: TRBV3-1/TRBV3-2
cdr3_aa: CASSPSGWETQYF

cdr3_length: 13
j_call: TRBJ2-2
clone_size: -
v_call: TRBV6-5
cdr3_aa: CASSIGLAGELFF

cdr3_length: 16
j_call: TRBJ1-1
clone_size: -
v_call: TRBV28
cdr3_aa: CASSRSLTSRGTEAFF

cdr3_length: 13
j_call: TRBJ2-1
clone_size: -
v_call: TRBV10-3
cdr3_aa: CAIKTGGYNEQFF

cdr3_length: 16
j_call: TRBJ1-6
clone_size: few
v_call: TRBV19
cdr3_aa: CASSQETGTGRSPLHF

cdr3_length: 15
j_call: TRBJ2-5
clone_size: once
v_call: TRBV20-1
cdr3_aa: CSASETSFRGETQYF

cdr3_length: 11
j_call: TRBJ2-1
clone_size: -
v_call: TRBV29-1
cdr3_aa: CSVGGSGEQFF

cdr3_length: 16
j_call: TRBJ1-6
clone_size: -
v_call: TRBV5-6
cdr3_aa: CASSLAGRAVDSPLHF

cdr3_length: 14
j_call: TRBJ1-1
clone_size: -
v_call: TRBV18
cdr3_aa: CASSPRTSEGVAFF

cdr3_length: 13
j_call: TRBJ1-3
clone_size: -
v_call: TRBV27
cdr3_aa: CASTDRGGNTIYF

cdr3_length: 15
j_call: TRBJ1-2
clone_size: -
v_call: TRBV9
cdr3_aa: CASSVVDRGDYGYTF

cdr3_length: 17
j_call: TRBJ2-7
clone_size: -
v_call: TRBV10-3
cdr3_aa: CAISESGPGGRAYEQYF

cdr3_length: 15
j_call: TRBJ2-5
clone_size: -
v_call: TRBV5-1
cdr3_aa: CASSRSGGARETQYF

cdr3_length: 16
j_call: TRBJ2-3
clone_size: -
v_call: TRBV7-2
cdr3_aa: CASSSPGKRGTDTQYF

cdr3_length: 17
j_call: TRBJ2-2
clone_size: -
v_call: TRBV15
cdr3_aa: CATTRAIGQGTTGELFF

cdr3_length: 18
j_call: TRBJ1-6
clone_size: -
v_call: TRBV3-1/TRBV3-2
cdr3_aa: CASSQDWGSSSYNSPLHF

cdr3_length: 14
j_call: TRBJ1-1
clone_size: -
v_call: TRBV5-1
cdr3_aa: CASNSGQLNTEAFF

cdr3_length: 11
j_call: TRBJ2-7
clone_size: -
v_call: TRBV5-5
cdr3_aa: CASSEQYEQYF